These T cell receptor beta chains were read from a single sample in a study of identical twins. TCRdb reanalysed the 5' RACE reads using MiXCR and keeps one entry per CDR3 protein. Among approximately 410,000 distinct CDR3 sequences listed, under 20% were seen once. The sequenced sample consisted of naive T cells sorted from blood. These TCRs come from a man aged 50-60 years in good health. CDR3s include the opening cysteine and the closing phenylalanine or tryptophan. The D gene is left open where the match is weak. The size entry is marked missing in some rows and otherwise reads once, few, many or a size class.

d_call	clone_size	v_call	j_call	cdr3_aa	cdr3_nt
.	.	TRBV6-1	TRBJ2-1	CASRRAAVHEQFF	TGTGCCAGTAGAAGGGCAGCCGTACATGAGCAGTTCTTC
.	.	TRBV11-2	TRBJ1-1	CASSLTGIPLEAFF	TGTGCCAGCAGCTTAACTGGGATTCCCCTTGAAGCTTTCTTT
.	many	TRBV19	TRBJ1-5	CASSIDQDQPQHF	TGTGCCAGTAGTATAGATCAGGATCAGCCCCAGCATTTT
.	.	TRBV20-1	TRBJ1-2	CSAQWGNYGYTF	TGCAGTGCCCAATGGGGGAACTATGGCTACACCTTC
TRBD1	few	TRBV7-2	TRBJ2-2	CASSLGSDRVWLFF	TGTGCCAGCAGCTTAGGGTCAGACAGGGTTTGGCTGTTTTTT
TRBD1	.	TRBV24-1	TRBJ2-3	CATSDPGQGVTDTQYF	TGTGCCACCAGTGATCCGGGACAGGGGGTCACAGATACGCAGTATTTT
.	.	TRBV12-3/TRBV12-4	TRBJ2-7	CASSLGDLTYEQYF	TGTGCCAGCAGCCTGGGGGACTTAACTTACGAGCAGTACTTC
.	once	TRBV24-1	TRBJ1-3	CATSDLQSGECLSGNTIYF	TGTGCCACCAGTGATTTGCAGTCAGGGGAATGTCTTTCTGGAAACACCATATATTTT
.	few	TRBV5-1	TRBJ1-5	CASSRAPGAEQPQHF	TGCGCCAGCAGCCGGGCCCCAGGGGCGGAGCAGCCCCAGCATTTT
TRBD1	.	TRBV20-1	TRBJ2-7	CSASITGDVYEQYF	TGCAGTGCTAGTATCACAGGGGACGTTTACGAGCAGTACTTC
TRBD1	many	TRBV12-3/TRBV12-4	TRBJ1-2	CASTLGTGTGYTF	TGTGCCAGCACCCTAGGGACAGGCACTGGCTACACCTTC
TRBD2	.	TRBV5-1	TRBJ2-2	CASSLLAGDLNTGELFF	TGCGCCAGCAGCTTGTTAGCGGGGGACCTGAACACCGGGGAGCTGTTTTTT
.	.	TRBV10-3	TRBJ1-1	CAIKVSENTEAFF	TGTGCCATCAAGGTCTCTGAGAACACTGAAGCTTTCTTT
TRBD2	few	TRBV7-8	TRBJ2-1	CASSLSLADLFQFF	TGTGCCAGCAGCTTATCACTAGCGGACCTATTTCAGTTCTTC
.	many	TRBV2	TRBJ2-3	CASRPRFAGPDTQYF	TGTGCCAGCAGACCCCGCTTCGCGGGACCAGATACGCAGTATTTT
.	.	TRBV5-4	TRBJ1-1	CASSTPDRNTEAFF	TGTGCCAGCAGCACCCCGGACAGGAACACTGAAGCTTTCTTT
.	many	TRBV28	TRBJ1-6	CASSPTVSSYNSPLHF	TGTGCCAGCAGTCCTACTGTGAGCTCCTATAATTCACCCCTCCACTTT
TRBD2	many	TRBV5-1	TRBJ2-7	CASSPKGLAGGNEQYF	TGCGCCAGCAGCCCCAAGGGACTAGCGGGAGGTAATGAGCAGTACTTC
.	few	TRBV27	TRBJ1-2	CASDPNINYGYTF	TGTGCCAGCGATCCCAATATTAACTATGGCTACACCTTC
TRBD1	many	TRBV15	TRBJ2-7	CATSRVTGGYEQYF	TGTGCCACCAGCAGAGTTACAGGGGGCTACGAGCAGTACTTC
TRBD1	.	TRBV28	TRBJ1-1	CASSLRPGTGPNTEAFF	TGTGCCAGCAGTTTACGTCCCGGGACAGGGCCGAACACTGAAGCTTTCTTT
TRBD1	few	TRBV5-1	TRBJ2-3	CASSFTQGRYRTDTQYF	TGCGCCAGCAGCTTTACACAGGGGAGATACCGCACAGATACGCAGTATTTT
.	few	TRBV12-3/TRBV12-4	TRBJ2-1	CASSFVQQINEQFF	TGTGCCAGCAGTTTTGTCCAACAGATCAATGAGCAGTTCTTC
TRBD1	.	TRBV6-1	TRBJ2-7	CASSDGIVRGYEQYF	TGTGCCAGCAGCGACGGGATTGTCAGGGGGTACGAGCAGTACTTC
TRBD1	.	TRBV15	TRBJ2-7	CATSRGQGWFNEQYF	TGTGCCACCAGCAGGGGACAGGGGTGGTTCAACGAGCAGTACTTC
.	.	TRBV6-1	TRBJ2-2	CASRFPPLSGNTGELFF	TGTGCCAGCAGATTTCCCCCGCTTAGCGGGAACACCGGGGAGCTGTTTTTT
.	.	TRBV10-2	TRBJ2-1	CASSESSLNGNEQFF	TGCGCCAGCAGTGAGTCGAGTCTGAACGGCAATGAGCAGTTCTTC
TRBD2	.	TRBV27	TRBJ2-1	CASSLYPAGGGEQFF	TGTGCCAGCAGTTTATATCCAGCGGGAGGGGGTGAGCAGTTCTTC
TRBD2	.	TRBV25-1	TRBJ2-1	CASSAGGPGNEQFF	TGTGCCAGCAGTGCGGGAGGGCCAGGGAATGAGCAGTTCTTC
.	many	TRBV6-2/TRBV6-3	TRBJ2-7	CASSTNNYEQYF	TGTGCCAGCAGTACGAACAACTACGAGCAGTACTTC
TRBD1	.	TRBV29-1	TRBJ2-7	CSVVGGRASSTYEQYF	TGCAGCGTTGTAGGGGGCCGCGCGTCATCGACTTACGAGCAGTACTTC
TRBD1	few	TRBV28	TRBJ1-4	CASSLPGQGIATNEKLFF	TGTGCCAGCAGTTTGCCGGGACAGGGGATTGCAACTAATGAAAAACTGTTTTTT
.	.	TRBV6-2/TRBV6-3	TRBJ1-5	CASSYPDGQPQHF	TGTGCCAGCAGTTACCCAGATGGACAGCCCCAGCATTTT
TRBD1	few	TRBV5-1	TRBJ2-7	CASSITGTGLNEQYF	TGCGCCAGCAGCATCACCGGGACAGGGTTAAACGAGCAGTACTTC
TRBD2	few	TRBV7-2	TRBJ2-1	CASSLVGGANNEQFF	TGTGCCAGCAGCTTAGTCGGGGGGGCCAACAATGAGCAGTTCTTC
.	few	TRBV20-1	TRBJ2-7	CSANGGRAIRYEQYF	TGCAGTGCGAACGGGGGGCGCGCAATACGGTACGAGCAGTACTTC
.	few	TRBV15	TRBJ2-5	CATSRDRWTIQETQYF	TGTGCCACCAGCAGAGATCGCTGGACTATACAAGAGACCCAGTACTTC
.	.	TRBV27	TRBJ2-7	CASSFAVPSYEQYF	TGTGCCAGCAGTTTTGCAGTCCCTTCCTACGAGCAGTACTTC
TRBD2	.	TRBV27	TRBJ2-1	CASSHLKPSSGRWVAEQFF	TGTGCCAGCAGTCATCTCAAACCTTCTAGCGGGAGATGGGTTGCTGAGCAGTTCTTC
.	.	TRBV7-9	TRBJ2-1	CASSFSGGSYSEQFF	TGTGCCAGCAGCTTTAGTGGGGGCTCCTACAGTGAGCAGTTCTTC
.	.	TRBV15	TRBJ2-7	CATSRDRRPHEQYF	TGTGCCACCAGCAGAGATCGTAGGCCCCACGAGCAGTACTTC
.	.	TRBV5-1	TRBJ1-5	CASSLAMGQPQHF	TGCGCCAGCAGCTTGGCCATGGGTCAGCCCCAGCATTTT
.	few	TRBV7-2	TRBJ2-2	CASSFLISNTGELFF	TGTGCCAGCAGCTTTCTCATCTCGAACACCGGGGAGCTGTTTTTT
.	few	TRBV11-2	TRBJ2-1	CASSFLSVRNEQFF	TGTGCCAGCAGCTTCCTGTCGGTGAGAAATGAGCAGTTCTTC
.	few	TRBV25-1	TRBJ2-3	CASSESLVATDTQYF	TGTGCCAGCAGTGAATCCCTGGTGGCCACAGATACGCAGTATTTT
.	few	TRBV27	TRBJ2-7	CASSLSRTADEQYF	TGTGCCAGCAGTTTATCAAGGACTGCGGACGAGCAGTACTTC
.	many	TRBV3-1	TRBJ2-1	CASSQDLAGVHNEQFF	TGTGCCAGCAGCCAAGATCTAGCAGGGGTCCACAATGAGCAGTTCTTC
TRBD2	.	TRBV12-3/TRBV12-4	TRBJ2-1	CASSLGTSVEQFF	TGTGCCAGCAGTTTAGGGACTAGCGTTGAGCAGTTCTTC